This T cell receptor (beta chain) was sequenced during a study of cytomegalovirus exposure and HLA in healthy donors (dated by TCRdb to about 2017). Study-level background: According to an earlier analysis of 587 of the donors, some 170 million T cells yielded 90 million to 130 million unique TCR beta sequences and about 300 Gb of sequence data. Along with the approximately 700-subject first cohort, a separate validation cohort of approximately 110 different subjects was used. HLA typing covered class I and class II loci at four-digit resolution. The T cell repertoires of several hundred subjects were profiled by immunosequencing and related to cytomegalovirus serostatus. Across 300 to 500 genotyped donors of the cohort, an average of 235,054 unique TCR beta nucleotide sequences per donor were sequenced, and approximately 17% of those sequences were non-productive. An earlier analysis of more than 450 of the donors used high-throughput TCR beta sequencing to judge whether each TCR beta V gene segment behaved as functional or pseudogenic. Rather than using new phenotypic data, the later analysis identified candidate immune exposures from TCR beta sequences and from how often those sequences occurred across donors. The number of typed donors differed by locus: about 620-640 for A, B, C, DRB1 and DQB1; some 500 for DQA1; 600 to 610 for DPA1; and around 470 for DPB1. An early release covering over 500 HLA-typed donors comprised approximately 300 gigabases of sequencing data and around 80 million unique TCR sequences. A later analysis re-examined previously published TCR beta repertoires from just over 650 donors and added high-resolution HLA genotyping to investigate patterns of TCR occurrence. Every discovery cohort repertoire had been produced on one sequencing platform. The aim of the study was to test whether cataloging public T cell receptors could identify signatures of past pathogen exposure. A later genetic analysis took genome-wide SNP genotypes for about 55% of the 666 donors and used that subset as a discovery cohort. The genetic ancestry cluster associated with self-reported Caucasian donors included roughly 84% of the 300 to 400 genotyped donors. Donor age, sex, ethnicity and CMV serostatus were compiled together with the repertoire data. Four or five DR-DQ haplotypes were treated as single units for association and clustering because of strong linkage in the cohort. To predict cytomegalovirus infection status, the study combined high-throughput TCR immunosequencing, statistical association of individual TCRs with disease status, and machine learning.

CDR3 length: 15 amino acids, cysteine to phenylalanine. The read is trimmed to its CDR3 DNA, 45 bases read in frame from base 1. CDR1 SGHTS and CDR2 YDEGEE were looked up in the germline V gene. The trim is 4 bases for V and 0 bases for J, with a gap of 11 bases between the germline ends. Points on this clone: Its antigen is unknown. Base quality data are lacking; no much larger clone is found one base away.

Receptor libraries were prepared by the immunoSEQ multiplex PCR assay. For the multiplex PCR, a mixture combining 60 forward primers for TCR Vbeta segments and 13 reverse primers for TCR Jbeta segments was used. A multiplex PCR assay on genomic DNA amplified the CDR3 region of rearranged TCR beta genes. The Illumina HiSeq System was used to sequence the amplified TCR beta libraries as 87-base-pair reads. From the authors' description of their analysis: A later analysis counted some 80 million unique TCR beta chains across the 670 or so repertoires, and around 9.9 million of these chains were shared by at least two donors. A nearest-neighbor algorithm error-corrected the raw reads and collapsed the reads into unique sequences, merging closely related sequences to remove PCR and sequencing errors. To assign V, D and J gene segments, CDR3 sequences were aligned to IMGT reference sequences. For a sequence to be retained, a match of at least six nucleotides to both a V gene segment and a J gene segment was required. A rearrangement was called productive if the CDR3 had no stop codons and remained in frame with V and J, and every other rearrangement was called non-productive. Following IMGT convention, CDR3 was defined as the stretch from the second conserved V-encoded cysteine up to the conserved J-encoded phenylalanine. Sequences without an unambiguous match to a single V gene segment were excluded from the earlier analysis of several hundred of the donors. In an earlier analysis of some 590 of the donors, a V segment was called functional when productive rearrangements were above 56.7%, and segregating when the standard deviation between donors exceeded 5%. To diagnose cytomegalovirus status from the catalog of TCR beta chain sequences, a statistical classification framework was built. A later analysis assigned V and J genes by comparing TCR nucleotide sequences with IMGT/GENE-DB human TR gene sequences. The TCRdist pipeline was used in a later analysis to assign CDR3 sequences and most-parsimonious VDJ recombination scenarios. A later analysis defined each TCR beta chain by its CDR3 amino acid sequence plus V-gene family, and excluded reads lacking a unique V-gene family. To address suspected cross-contamination and a sequencing artifact, a later analysis removed roughly 640 highly shared, low-generation-probability nucleotide sequences. In a later analysis, a clonal expansion index for each public chain was calculated from normalized within-repertoire ranks of inferred template counts. In a later analysis, generation probabilities were computed with a VDJ recombination model fitted to out-of-frame rearrangements, and the resulting probabilities were checked against IGoR. Hypergeometric tests were used in a later analysis to score TCR-TCR, TCR-HLA and TCR-CMV co-occurrence, with a repertoire-size bias correction applied to the TCR pairs. A later analysis estimated false discovery rates by permuting HLA or CMV assignments 20 times. In a later analysis, co-occurring TCRs were grouped with DBSCAN, and TCRdist sequence similarity was added when clustering was performed within HLA-allele-positive subsets. For co-occurrence clustering, repertoires with fewer than 30,000 or more than 120,000 public chains were excluded, along with 5 or 6 repertoires with anomalous nucleotide sharing. TCRdb re-hosts the immuneACCESS table, in-frame sequences only. Its copies lack some clones; in the studies checked, an unresolved V gene accounts for under half of them, and the cause for the rest is not known. V and J calls and clone size come straight from that table; D and trimming were deduced from the DNA. The sample table records some 160,000 clones; 70% to 85% of these occur just once. About 3.4% of the sample goes to the ten largest clones.

The cohort consisted of 670 or so healthy bone marrow donors. At the time of sampling, all cohort members were nominally healthy, though unrecorded immune exposures were likely present. The donor was CMV seronegative and belonged to the group of 352 seronegative cohort members. Every donor gave a peripheral blood sample, and the peripheral blood mononuclear cells from that sample were used for TCR beta sequencing. Genomic DNA was extracted from the blood cell samples with the Qiagen DNeasy Blood Extraction Kit. Beyond this particular receptor, the publication reports: Most TCR sequences were observed very rarely across donors, whereas some public TCRs were present in many individuals. The authors suggested that the approach could potentially be generalized to other disease states and immunological phenotypes. Linkage disequilibrium might explain the correlated functional status among segregating V segments, but an unknown experimental factor could not be ruled out. A later analysis found that TCR association rates varied across HLA loci, with DRB1 alleles showing the most associated TCRs and HLA-C alleles the fewest. A few of the identified cytomegalovirus-associated TCR beta chains were confirmed in vitro to be specific for cytomegalovirus antigens. In this cohort, only TCR beta chains were sequenced, and detectable features were limited by the absence of alpha or paired-chain data. A total of some 180 TCR beta chains were listed by the study as associated with cytomegalovirus. When HLA alleles, especially DR and DQ, strongly co-occurred, attributing TCR associations to individual alleles was difficult. The 87-base-pair reads could not distinguish some IMGT-functional V segments, including TRBV6-2 and TRBV6-3, so those segments were excluded. The classifier was reported to diagnose cytomegalovirus status with high specificity and sensitivity in both the original and validation cohorts. In a later genetic analysis, a missense DCLRE1C variant was associated with V-gene and J-gene trimming of TCR beta chains, and the association was replicated in an independent cohort. Sequencing depth was assumed to be roughly uniform across donors in the presence/absence analyses, though that assumption may not hold. A further reported finding was that TCR beta sequences accurately predicted the HLA-A and HLA-B alleles for most subjects in the first cohort. According to a later analysis, parvovirus B19, influenza, CMV and Epstein-Barr virus appeared linked to several top co-occurrence clusters. A later analysis found that most CMV-associated TCR beta chains appeared HLA-restricted, with HLA associations seemingly driven largely by CMV exposure. CMV serostatus was the only immune exposure information available for the cohort. Because HLA typing was missing for some donors at each locus, association tests included only the typed subset. Because counts were too low, about 15 rarely observed V segments, including chromosome 9 orphons, were left out of the earlier analysis of a few hundred of the donors. According to a later genetic analysis, donors in an Asian-associated ancestry cluster had fewer N-insertions in productive TCRs than the approximately 630-donor mean. A cluster of highly shared sequence variants was judged likely to be a technical artifact of the sequencing pipeline. Specific HLA alleles were associated with roughly 17,000 TCR beta sequences at a false discovery rate of 0.05 in a later analysis. In a later analysis, HLA-associated TCR beta chains were found to be more clonally expanded and to have lower generation probabilities than equally common non-associated chains. In an earlier analysis of around 600 of the donors, most TCR beta V segments appeared in productive rearrangements about 90% or about 30% of the time, broadly matching IMGT annotations.

This chain is built from TRBV5-8 and TRBJ2-1; matching of 7 bases hints at TRBD1 as the D gene. This TCR came from a male donor in good health and CMV-seronegative. Sequenced input: PBMCs. The DNA sequence reads TGTGCCAGCAGCGCGGGACAGACCTCCTACAATGAGCAGTTCTTC. Its product reads: CASSAGQTSYNEQFF.